This T cell receptor (beta chain) was recorded in a study of T-cell reconstitution after alpha-beta-depleted transplantation in children. Unique molecular identifiers featured in how the TCRbeta library was prepared. MiXCR, applied by TCRdb to the PCR reads, yields one record per CDR3 protein. Found here are about 340,000 distinct CDR3 sequences, approximately 10% of them singletons; the top ten hold 2% to 2.5%. Trimming cost V 0 bases and J 2 bases, with 13 bases left between them. Per germline, CDR1 SGHRS and CDR2 YFSETQ. The length of the CDR3 is 16 residues. This clonotype was recorded a few times.

The chain carries TRBV5-1 and TRBJ2-3; D unclear. Sequenced here: PBMCs from the stem cell graft donor, sampled from the stem cell graft. The source of this sequence is a human donor who donated a stem cell graft to a child with acute lymphoblastic leukemia. CDR3 nucleotides: TGCGCCAGCAGCTTGGAGGGTGTGGTACTCACAGATACGCAGTATTTT. Amino acids: CASSLEGVVLTDTQYF.